What follows describes a single T cell receptor beta chain. As originally analysed: Cell counts per sample came from amplifying reference gene primers. Assay used: immunoSEQ multiplex PCR; TCRdb lists only in-frame clones, some missing. The DNA was the basis for D and trimming; V, J and clone size are from that table. The table has roughly 250,000 clones, under 90% seen once. The sample comes from a study of blood T cell repertoires in COVID-19. Across the whole study: Sites in the United States, Italy and Spain provided acute and convalescent COVID-19 samples. Sources were T cells, B-cell-depleted T cells, or PBMCs; the material itself was cDNA or gDNA.

CDR1 is MDHEN and CDR2 is SYDVKM in the germline V gene. The CDR3 covers 16 residues. J was trimmed by 6 bases and V by 6 bases; bases with no gene match: 9. The specimen was peripheral blood. The rearrangement uses TRBV28 and TRBJ2-4; TRBD2 matches 12 bases. The origin of this receptor is a woman aged 60-75 years with active or convalescent COVID-19. The CDR3 region is CASSPPSGGALNIQYF. In nucleotides, the CDR3 is TGTGCCAGCAGCCCGCCTAGCGGGGGGGCTTTAAACATTCAGTACTTC.